The sample holds many counts of the clone carrying this TCR beta chain. Its antigen is undetermined. The CDR3 totals 16 residues. The germline CDR1 and CDR2 sequences are MGHRA and YSYEKL. V was cut by 1 base and J by 5 bases, with 17 bases left in between. Libraries for TCRalpha and TCRbeta carried sample barcodes and unique molecular identifiers via 5'RACE. A single record per CDR3 protein comes from TCRdb applying MiXCR to the 5' RACE reads. In the table there are fewer than 70,000 distinct CDR3 sequences, more than 8% of which are singletons. The data stem from a study of T-cell memory formation after mild COVID-19. Study results and caveats: Whereas later expanders leaned CD4+, clones contracting day 15 to 85 showed a balanced CD4/CD8 makeup. Certain responding clones were present in pre-infection memory, suggesting participation of cross-reactive memory.

This receptor was identified in a man between 18 and 35 years old who had mild COVID-19 (a few samples of this study predate the infection). Cell type and time point are not known. The chain couples TRBV4-1 to TRBJ2-5; D gene unclear. Sample: PBMCs or a T cell subset sorted from them (not recorded which). This CDR3 reads CASSQVNLVSQETQYF. Here the CDR3 DNA reads TGCGCCAGCAGCCAAGTCAATTTGGTGTCTCAGGAGACCCAGTACTTC.